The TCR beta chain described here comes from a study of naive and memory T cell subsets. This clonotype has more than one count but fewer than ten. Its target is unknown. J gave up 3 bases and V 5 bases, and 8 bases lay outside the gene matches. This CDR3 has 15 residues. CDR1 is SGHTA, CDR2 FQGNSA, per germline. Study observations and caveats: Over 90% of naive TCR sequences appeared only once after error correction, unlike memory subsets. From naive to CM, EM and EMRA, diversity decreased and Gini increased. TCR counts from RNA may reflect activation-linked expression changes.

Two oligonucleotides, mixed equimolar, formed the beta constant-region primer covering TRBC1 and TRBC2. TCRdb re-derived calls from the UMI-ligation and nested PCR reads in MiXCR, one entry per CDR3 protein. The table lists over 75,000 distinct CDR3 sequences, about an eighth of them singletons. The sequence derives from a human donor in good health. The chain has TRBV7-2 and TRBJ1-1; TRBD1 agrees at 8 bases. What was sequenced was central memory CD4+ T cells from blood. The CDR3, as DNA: TGTGCCAGCAGCCTGAACAGGGGGGCGGACACTGAAGCTTTCTTT. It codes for CASSLNRGADTEAFF.